The 19 T cell receptor beta chains reported below all come from one sample, sequenced in a study of T cell responses to AZD1222 COVID-19 vaccine. Method: immunoSEQ multiplex PCR; TCRdb's copy keeps in-frame clones and lacks some. Altogether 140,000 to 150,000 clones are present, 85% to 95% being singletons, with the ten largest covering approximately 9%. Source: peripheral blood, taken on day 0 of AZD1222 vaccination. The receptors shown here come from an adult in good health.

The V call is TRBV27, the J call TRBJ1-2; D perhaps matches TRBD1 (6 bases). Trimming took off 5 bases at V and 2 bases at J, with 9 bases between the two ends. Germline values: CDR1 MNHEY, CDR2 SMNVEV (reference sequence). This CDR3 comprises 13 residues. CDR3 nucleotide sequence: TGTGCCAGCAGTGACAGGATAAACTATGGCTACACCTTC. Its protein is CASSDRINYGYTF.

This clone showed up just once. The chain carries TRBV5-5 and TRBJ2-7; 7 bases fit TRBD2. The V gene's germline CDR1 is SGHKS and CDR2 YYEKEE (reference sequence). This CDR3 contains 17 residues. With V trimmed by 4 bases and J by 2 bases, 15 bases remained unmatched. The CDR3 DNA sequence: TGTGCCAGCAGCCTGGAGGGGCTAGCGGCGACTCCCTACGAGCAGTACTTC. It translates to CASSLEGLAATPYEQYF.

V is TRBV5-1 and J is TRBJ2-1; D assignment may be TRBD1 or TRBD2 (6 bases each). Germline assignment: CDR1 SGHRS and CDR2 YFSETQ. The length of the CDR3 is 13 residues. Trimming shortened V by 5 bases and J by 7 bases, and 13 bases separated the two germline ends. The CDR3 loop reads CASRGGIRNEQFF. Here the CDR3 DNA reads TGCGCCAGCAGGGGGGGCATTCGAAATGAGCAGTTCTTC. Combining the CDR3 with reference TRBV5-1 and TRBJ2-1 gives the whole variable domain KAGVTQTPRYLIKTRGQQVTLSCSPISGHRSVSWYQQTPGQGLQFLFEYFSETQRNKGNFPGRFSGRQFSNSRSEMNVSTLELGDSALYLCASRGGIRNEQFFGPGTRLTVL.

The chain joins TRBV4-1 to TRBJ1-2; the D gene is possibly TRBD1 (5 bases). The germline V and J ends were trimmed by 5 bases and 1 base, with 23 bases remaining between them. This CDR3 has 18 residues. Germline V gene lookup returns CDR1 MGHRA and CDR2 YSYEKL. The CDR3 loop reads CASSGLSTGGEDNYGYTF. DNA for the CDR3: TGCGCCAGCAGCGGACTAAGCACAGGCGGCGAGGATAACTATGGCTACACCTTC.

The chain carries TRBV5-6 and TRBJ1-5, with a possible D match to TRBD1 (5 bases). Trimming took off 1 base at V and 0 bases at J, with 5 bases between the two ends. Germline V gives CDR1 SGHDT, CDR2 YYEEEE. The CDR3 is made up of 14 amino acids. DNA for the CDR3: TGTGCCAGCAGCTTGAGGGGTAGCAATCAGCCCCAGCATTTT. Translating gives CASSLRGSNQPQHF.

This clone was picked up one time. CDR3 sequence (DNA): TGTGCCAGCAGTTACTCGAGGGCAACACCGGGCTACACCTTC. Translating it yields CASSYSRATPGYTF. The J gene is TRBJ1-2, the V gene TRBV6-5; D not resolved. Germline V lookup: CDR1 MNHEY, CDR2 SVGAGI. The germline V and J ends were trimmed by 0 bases and 8 bases, with 13 bases remaining between them. The CDR3 length is 14 residues.

The V gene is TRBV20-1, the J gene TRBJ1-2; TRBD1 agrees at 7 bases. V lost 5 bases and J lost 8; bases outside the gene matches: 2. CDR1 is DFQATT and CDR2 is SNEGSKA in the germline V gene (reference sequence). The CDR3 is made up of 10 amino acids. CDR3 sequence: CSAYRGGYTF. The CDR3, as DNA: TGCAGTGCTTACAGGGGAGGCTACACCTTC.

This sequence joins TRBV2 and TRBJ1-5, with D uncertain. This CDR3 spans 12 amino acids. Germline assignment: CDR1 SNHLY and CDR2 FYNNEI. V lost 4 bases, J lost 6 bases, and 7 bases lay in between. This chain's CDR3 is CASSGTVQPQHF. The DNA for the CDR3 is TGTGCCAGCAGTGGAACGGTTCAGCCCCAGCATTTT.

The chain joins TRBV2 to TRBJ1-5; no definite D call. CDR1 is SNHLY, CDR2 FYNNEI, per germline. V shed 4 bases and J shed 7 bases, with 14 bases lying between them. The CDR3 extends over 14 amino acids. CDR3 region: CASSVSGGKQPQHF. The CDR3 DNA reads TGTGCCAGCAGTGTATCGGGAGGTAAACAGCCCCAGCATTTT.

The rearrangement uses TRBV5-1 and TRBJ1-1, with D unresolved. V was cut by 3 bases and J by 2 bases, with 8 bases left in between. The CDR3 has 13 amino acids. CDR1 is SGHRS and CDR2 is YFSETQ in the germline V gene. CDR3 loop: CASSSDANTEAFF. Here the CDR3 DNA reads TGCGCCAGCAGCTCGGACGCAAACACTGAAGCTTTCTTT.

The chain is built from TRBV27 and TRBJ1-6; 11 bases align to TRBD1. The germline CDR1 and CDR2 sequences are MNHEY and SMNVEV (reference sequence). The CDR3 extends over 19 amino acids. V lost 2 bases, J lost 8 bases, and 14 bases stayed unmatched. CDR3 in amino acids: CASSLTPGQGGKGDSPLHF. In nucleotides, the CDR3 is TGTGCCAGCAGTTTAACACCGGGACAGGGGGGTAAGGGAGATTCACCCCTCCACTTT.

The rearrangement links TRBV9 to TRBJ1-3; weak D call: TRBD1 (5 bases). This CDR3 spans 14 amino acids. The germline CDR1 and CDR2 sequences are SGDLS and YYNGEE. V was pared by 4 bases and J by 0 bases, with 8 bases between. For the CDR3, the DNA is TGTGCCAGCAGCCCCCAGGGCTCTGGAAACACCATATATTTT. Amino acids: CASSPQGSGNTIYF.

The chain recombines TRBV19 with TRBJ1-1; D unresolved. Germline V gene lookup returns CDR1 LNHDA and CDR2 SQIVND (reference sequence). The CDR3 has 13 amino acids. V was pared by 4 bases and J by 3 bases, with 9 bases between. CDR3 amino acids: CASSTTLYTEAFF. CDR3 nucleotide sequence: TGTGCCAGTAGTACAACCCTGTACACTGAAGCTTTCTTT.

A single count supports this clone. Here the CDR3 reads CATGQGHYGYTF. As DNA, the CDR3 is TGTGCCACCGGACAGGGACACTATGGCTACACCTTC. This chain connects TRBV24-1 to TRBJ1-2; 8 bases agree with TRBD1. The CDR3 totals 12 residues. The V gene end was trimmed by 9 bases and the J gene end by 3 bases; junction bases not matched to a gene: 2. CDR1 KGHDR and CDR2 SFDVKD come from the germline V gene.

This clone was counted once. The chain joins TRBV24-1 to TRBJ2-1; 9 nucleotides align to TRBD1. V shed 7 bases and J 7 bases; nucleotides not matched to a gene: 7. This CDR3 comprises 14 residues. Germline V lookup: CDR1 KGHDR, CDR2 SFDVKD. CDR3 sequence reads: CATSAGTGWNEQFF. The CDR3 DNA is TGTGCCACCAGCGCCGGGACAGGGTGGAATGAGCAGTTCTTC.

V and J are TRBV6-2 or TRBV6-3 and TRBJ2-1; 9 nucleotides align to TRBD1. This CDR3 has 24 amino acids. The germline V gene has CDR1 MNHEY and CDR2 SVGEGT. V lost 7 bases, J lost 0 bases, and 31 bases stayed unmatched. The CDR3 loop reads CASTPRRDRVRASGYQSSYNEQFF. The CDR3 nucleotides are TGTGCCAGCACCCCCCGGCGGGACAGGGTTCGAGCGTCGGGATACCAGAGCTCCTACAATGAGCAGTTCTTC.

The chain uses TRBV3-1 (or the pseudogene TRBV3-2) and TRBJ1-2; D gene ambiguous. The germline V gene has CDR1 LGHDT and CDR2 YNNKEL (reference sequence). The length of the CDR3 is 13 residues. Deletions cut 4 bases from V and 7 bases from J, with 13 bases between. CDR3 bases: TGTGCCAGCAGCCCCAAGGGTCGCGGTGGCTACACCTTC. Residues: CASSPKGRGGYTF.

This sequence joins TRBV5-1 and TRBJ1-3, with D unresolved. Trimming stripped 0 bases from V and 0 bases from J, with 7 bases between. CDR1 SGHRS and CDR2 YFSETQ come from the germline V gene. This CDR3 comprises 15 residues. The CDR3 is CASSLDTNSGNTIYF. The CDR3 coding sequence is TGCGCCAGCAGCTTGGACACCAACTCTGGAAACACCATATATTTT.

The sample holds one count of this clone. The genes are TRBV19 and TRBJ2-1; D remains ambiguous. The CDR3 is 14 residues long. V lost 7 bases and J 6 bases, leaving 16 bases between the germline ends. The germline gives CDR1 LNHDA, CDR2 SQIVND (reference sequence). For the CDR3, the DNA is TGTGCCAGTACGGTAAGGGCTGTATTCAATGAGCAGTTCTTC. It is translated as CASTVRAVFNEQFF.